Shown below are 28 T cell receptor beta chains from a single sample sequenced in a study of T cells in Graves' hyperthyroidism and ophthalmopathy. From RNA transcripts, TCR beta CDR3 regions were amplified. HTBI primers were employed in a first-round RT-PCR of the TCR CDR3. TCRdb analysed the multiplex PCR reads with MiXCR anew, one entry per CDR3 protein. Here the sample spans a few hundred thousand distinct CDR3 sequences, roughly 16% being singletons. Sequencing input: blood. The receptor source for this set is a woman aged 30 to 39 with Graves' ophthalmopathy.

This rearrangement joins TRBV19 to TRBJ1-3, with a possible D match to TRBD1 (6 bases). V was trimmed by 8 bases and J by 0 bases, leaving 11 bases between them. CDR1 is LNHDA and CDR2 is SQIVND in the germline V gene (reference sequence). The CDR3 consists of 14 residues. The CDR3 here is CASRQDPSGNTIYF. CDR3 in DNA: TGTGCCAGTCGACAGGACCCCTCTGGAAACACCATATATTTT.

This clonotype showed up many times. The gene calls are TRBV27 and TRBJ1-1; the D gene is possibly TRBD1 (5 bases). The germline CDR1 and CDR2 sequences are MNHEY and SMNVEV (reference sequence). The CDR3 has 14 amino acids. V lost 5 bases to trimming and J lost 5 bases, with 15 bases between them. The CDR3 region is CASSDGGFGTEAFF. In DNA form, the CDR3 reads TGTGCCAGCAGTGACGGGGGTTTCGGGACTGAAGCTTTCTTT.

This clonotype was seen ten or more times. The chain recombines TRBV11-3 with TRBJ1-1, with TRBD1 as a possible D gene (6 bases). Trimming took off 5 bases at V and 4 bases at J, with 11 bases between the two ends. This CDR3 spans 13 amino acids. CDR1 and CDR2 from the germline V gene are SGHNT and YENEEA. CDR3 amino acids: CASSLLRGTEAFF. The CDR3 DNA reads TGTGCCAGCAGCCTCCTCAGGGGCACTGAAGCTTTCTTT.

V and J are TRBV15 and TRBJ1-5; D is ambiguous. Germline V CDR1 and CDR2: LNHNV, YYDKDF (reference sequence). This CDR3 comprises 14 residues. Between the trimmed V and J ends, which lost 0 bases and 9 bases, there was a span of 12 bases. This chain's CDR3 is CATSRDIGDRPQHF. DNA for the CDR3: TGTGCCACCAGCAGAGATATCGGGGATCGGCCCCAGCATTTT.

The CDR3, as DNA: TGTGCCAGCAGCCGCCCGTATTTTCGTGGCACCGGGGAGCTGTTTTTT. Translated, it gives CASSRPYFRGTGELFF. The chain employs TRBV3-1 and TRBJ2-2; unclear D gene. The CDR3 covers 16 residues. The V end was cut by 4 bases, the J end by 4 bases, with 16 bases between. CDR1 is LGHDT and CDR2 is YNNKEL in the germline V gene (reference sequence).

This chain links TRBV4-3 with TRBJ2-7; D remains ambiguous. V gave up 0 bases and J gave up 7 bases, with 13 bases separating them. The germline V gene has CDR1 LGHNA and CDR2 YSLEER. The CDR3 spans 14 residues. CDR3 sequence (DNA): TGCGCCAGCAGCCAAGATCTAGAAAGTGAAGAGCAGTACTTC. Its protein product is CASSQDLESEEQYF.

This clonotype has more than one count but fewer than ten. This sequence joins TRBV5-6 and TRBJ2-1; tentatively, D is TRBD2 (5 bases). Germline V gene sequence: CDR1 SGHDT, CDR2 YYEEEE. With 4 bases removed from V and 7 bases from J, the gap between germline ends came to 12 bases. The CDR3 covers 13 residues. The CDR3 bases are TGTGCCAGCAGCCCGGGGATCCCGAATGAGCAGTTCTTC. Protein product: CASSPGIPNEQFF.

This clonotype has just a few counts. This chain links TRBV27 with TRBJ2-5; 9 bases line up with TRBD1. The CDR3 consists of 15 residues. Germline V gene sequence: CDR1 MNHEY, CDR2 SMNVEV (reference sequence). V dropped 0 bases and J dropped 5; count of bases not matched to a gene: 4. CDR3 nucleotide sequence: TGTGCCAGCAGTTTATCAGGGACAGGGCACGAGACCCAGTACTTC. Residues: CASSLSGTGHETQYF.

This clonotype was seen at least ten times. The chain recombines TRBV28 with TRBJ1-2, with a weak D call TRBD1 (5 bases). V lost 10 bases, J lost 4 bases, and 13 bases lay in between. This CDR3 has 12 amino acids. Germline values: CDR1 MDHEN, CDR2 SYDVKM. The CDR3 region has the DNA TGTGCCACCCTAAGGGACGTCTATGGCTACACCTTC. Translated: CATLRDVYGYTF.

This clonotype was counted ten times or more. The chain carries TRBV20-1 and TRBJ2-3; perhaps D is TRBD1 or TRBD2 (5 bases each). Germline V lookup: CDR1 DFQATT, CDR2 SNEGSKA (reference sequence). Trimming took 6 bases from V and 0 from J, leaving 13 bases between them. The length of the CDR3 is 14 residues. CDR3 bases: TGCAGTGCCAGGGACCCTCCTAGCACAGATACGCAGTATTTT. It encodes CSARDPPSTDTQYF.

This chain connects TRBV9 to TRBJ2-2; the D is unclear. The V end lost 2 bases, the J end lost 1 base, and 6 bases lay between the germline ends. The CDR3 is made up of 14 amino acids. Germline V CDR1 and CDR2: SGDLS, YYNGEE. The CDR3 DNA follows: TGTGCCAGCAGCGTCCTCCAGAACACCGGGGAGCTGTTTTTT. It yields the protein CASSVLQNTGELFF. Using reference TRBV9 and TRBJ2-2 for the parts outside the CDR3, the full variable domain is DSGVTQTPKHLITATGQRVTLRCSPRSGDLSVYWYQQSLDQGLQFLIQYYNGEERAKGNILERFSAQQFPDLHSELNLSSLELGDSALYFCASSVLQNTGELFFGEGSRLTVL.

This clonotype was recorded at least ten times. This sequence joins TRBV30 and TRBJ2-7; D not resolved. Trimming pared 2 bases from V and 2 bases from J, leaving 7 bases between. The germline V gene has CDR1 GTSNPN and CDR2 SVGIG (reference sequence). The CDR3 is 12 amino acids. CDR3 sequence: CAWSPAPYEQYF. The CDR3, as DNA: TGTGCCTGGAGTCCCGCCCCCTACGAGCAGTACTTC.

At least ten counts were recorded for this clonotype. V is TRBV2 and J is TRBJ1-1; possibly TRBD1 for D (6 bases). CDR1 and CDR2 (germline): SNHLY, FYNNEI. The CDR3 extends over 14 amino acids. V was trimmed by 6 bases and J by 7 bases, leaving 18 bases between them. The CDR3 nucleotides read TGTGCCAGCAGCGAGTTCCCGGGACACAGTGAAGCTTTCTTT. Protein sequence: CASSEFPGHSEAFF.

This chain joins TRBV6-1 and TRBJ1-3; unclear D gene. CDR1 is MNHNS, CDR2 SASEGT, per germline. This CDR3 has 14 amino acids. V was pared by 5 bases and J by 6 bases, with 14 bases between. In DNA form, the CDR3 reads TGTGCCAGCAGTCCCGGGTCCCTCCCAAACACCATATATTTT. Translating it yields CASSPGSLPNTIYF.

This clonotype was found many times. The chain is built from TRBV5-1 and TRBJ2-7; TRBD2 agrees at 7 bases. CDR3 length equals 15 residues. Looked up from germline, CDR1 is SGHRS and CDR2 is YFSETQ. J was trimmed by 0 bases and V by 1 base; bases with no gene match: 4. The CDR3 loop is CASSLTAGSSYEQYF. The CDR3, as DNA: TGCGCCAGCAGCTTGACAGCGGGAAGCTCCTACGAGCAGTACTTC.

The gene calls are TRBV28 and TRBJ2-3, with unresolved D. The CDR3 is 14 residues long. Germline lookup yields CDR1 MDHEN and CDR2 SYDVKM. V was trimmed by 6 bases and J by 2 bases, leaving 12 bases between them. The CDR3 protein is CASRGRVITDTQYF. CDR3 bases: TGTGCCAGCAGAGGCCGGGTGATCACAGATACGCAGTATTTT.

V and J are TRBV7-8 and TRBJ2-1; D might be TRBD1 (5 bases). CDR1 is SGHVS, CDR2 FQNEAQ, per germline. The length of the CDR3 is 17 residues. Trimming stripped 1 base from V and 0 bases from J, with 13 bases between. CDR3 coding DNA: TGTGCCAGCAGCTTAGATTTTCAGGGAAGCTCCTACAATGAGCAGTTCTTC. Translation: CASSLDFQGSSYNEQFF.

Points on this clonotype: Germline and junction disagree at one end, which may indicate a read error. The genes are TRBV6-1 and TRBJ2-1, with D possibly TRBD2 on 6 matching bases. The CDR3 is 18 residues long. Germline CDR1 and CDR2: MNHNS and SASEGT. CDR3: CASSERARFRDSNNGQFF. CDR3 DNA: TGTGCCAGCAGTGAACGGGCAAGGTTTCGGGACTCCAACAATGGGCAGTTCTTC.

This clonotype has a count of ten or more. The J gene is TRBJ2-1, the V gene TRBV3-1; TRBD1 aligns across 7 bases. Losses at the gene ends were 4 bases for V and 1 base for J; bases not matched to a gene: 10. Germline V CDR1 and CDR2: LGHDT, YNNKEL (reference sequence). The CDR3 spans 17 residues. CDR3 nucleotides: TGTGCCAGCAGCCGATCCCGGGACAGCAGATCCTACAATGAGCAGTTCTTC. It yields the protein CASSRSRDSRSYNEQFF.

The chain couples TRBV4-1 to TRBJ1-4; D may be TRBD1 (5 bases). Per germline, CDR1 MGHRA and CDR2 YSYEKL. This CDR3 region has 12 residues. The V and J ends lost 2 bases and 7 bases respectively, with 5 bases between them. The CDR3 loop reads CASSQTGEKLFF. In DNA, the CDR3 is TGCGCCAGCAGCCAAACAGGTGAAAAACTGTTTTTT.

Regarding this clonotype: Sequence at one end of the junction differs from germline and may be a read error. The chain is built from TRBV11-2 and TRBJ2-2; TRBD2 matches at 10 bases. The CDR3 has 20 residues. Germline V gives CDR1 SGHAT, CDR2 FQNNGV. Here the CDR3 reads CAGRNKPGLASTWITGELFF. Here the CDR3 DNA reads TGTGCCGGCAGGAATAAGCCGGGACTAGCGAGCACCTGGATCACCGGGGAGCTGTTTTTT.

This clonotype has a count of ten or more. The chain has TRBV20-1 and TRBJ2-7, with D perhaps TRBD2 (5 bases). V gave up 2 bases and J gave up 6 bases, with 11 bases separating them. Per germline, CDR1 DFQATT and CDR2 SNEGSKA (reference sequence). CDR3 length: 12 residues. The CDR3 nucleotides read TGCAGTGCTAGATATTTTGGGAGCGAGCAGTACTTC. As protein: CSARYFGSEQYF.

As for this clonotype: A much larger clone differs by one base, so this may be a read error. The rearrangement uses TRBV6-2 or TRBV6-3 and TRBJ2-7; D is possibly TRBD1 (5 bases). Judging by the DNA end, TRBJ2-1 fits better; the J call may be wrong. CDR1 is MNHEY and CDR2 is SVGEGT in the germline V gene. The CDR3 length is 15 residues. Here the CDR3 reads CASNGRGPTSYEQFF. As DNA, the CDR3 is TGTGCCAGCAACGGAAGGGGTCCTACCTCCTACGAGCAGTTCTTC.

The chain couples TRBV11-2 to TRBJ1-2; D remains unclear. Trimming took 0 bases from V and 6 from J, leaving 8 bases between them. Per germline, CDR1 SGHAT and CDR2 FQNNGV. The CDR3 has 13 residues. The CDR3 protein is CASSLDNSNGYTF. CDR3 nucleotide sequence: TGTGCCAGCAGCTTAGATAACAGCAATGGCTACACCTTC.

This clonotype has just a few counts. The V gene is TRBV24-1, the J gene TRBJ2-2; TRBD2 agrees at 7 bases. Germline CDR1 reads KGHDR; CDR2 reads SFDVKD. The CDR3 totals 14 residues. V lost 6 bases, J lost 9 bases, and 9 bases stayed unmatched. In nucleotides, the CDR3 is TGTGCCACCAGTACTAGCGAAGTTTATAGGGAGCTGTTTTTT. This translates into CATSTSEVYRELFF.

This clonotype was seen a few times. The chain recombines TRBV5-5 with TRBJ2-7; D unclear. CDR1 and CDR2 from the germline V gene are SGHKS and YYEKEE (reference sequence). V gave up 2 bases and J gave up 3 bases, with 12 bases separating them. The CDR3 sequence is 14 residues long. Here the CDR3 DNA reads TGTGCCAGCAGCTTTCTTGGTAGAGTCTACGAGCAGTACTTC. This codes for CASSFLGRVYEQYF.

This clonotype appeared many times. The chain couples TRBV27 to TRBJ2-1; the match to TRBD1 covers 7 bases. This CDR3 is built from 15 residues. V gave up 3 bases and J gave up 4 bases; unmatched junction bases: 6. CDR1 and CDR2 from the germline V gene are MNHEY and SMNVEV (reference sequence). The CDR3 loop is CASSFRDSQYNEQFF. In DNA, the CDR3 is TGTGCCAGCAGTTTTAGGGACAGCCAATACAATGAGCAGTTCTTC.

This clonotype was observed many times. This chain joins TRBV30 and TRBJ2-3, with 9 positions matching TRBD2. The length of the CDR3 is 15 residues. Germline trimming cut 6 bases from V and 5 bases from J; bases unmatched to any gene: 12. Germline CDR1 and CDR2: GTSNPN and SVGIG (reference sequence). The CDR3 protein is CACGSIAGVRDTQYF. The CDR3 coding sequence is TGTGCCTGTGGGAGCATAGCGGGAGTTAGAGATACGCAGTATTTT.